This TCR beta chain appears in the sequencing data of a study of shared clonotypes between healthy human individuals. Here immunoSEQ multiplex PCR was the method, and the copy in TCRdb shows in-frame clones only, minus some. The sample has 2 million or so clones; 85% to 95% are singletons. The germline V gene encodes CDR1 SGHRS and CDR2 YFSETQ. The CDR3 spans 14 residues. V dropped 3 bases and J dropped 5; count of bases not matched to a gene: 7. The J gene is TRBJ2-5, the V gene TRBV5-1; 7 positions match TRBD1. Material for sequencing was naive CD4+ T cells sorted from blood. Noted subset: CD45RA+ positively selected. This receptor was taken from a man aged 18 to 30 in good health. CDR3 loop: CASSSGTAGETQYF. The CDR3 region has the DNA TGCGCCAGCAGCTCCGGGACAGCAGGGGAGACCCAGTACTTC.